This T cell receptor beta chain appears in the sequencing data of a study of blood T cell repertoires in COVID-19. Overall study context: The origin of the acute and convalescent COVID-19 samples was the United States, Italy and Spain. Sample material is recorded as cDNA or gDNA derived from T cells, B-cell-depleted T cells, or PBMCs.

Germline V gene lookup returns CDR1 MNHEY and CDR2 SVGAGI. This CDR3 region has 14 residues. The junction had 7 bases not matched to a gene; V was cut back by 4 bases and J by 5 bases. In the original workflow: From reference gene primer amplification, estimates of nucleated cell counts were derived. Here immunoSEQ multiplex PCR was the method, and the copy in TCRdb shows in-frame clones only, minus some. The V and J calls and clone size come from that table; D and trimming were worked out from the DNA. The table shows about 70,000 clones, with roughly 73% occurring only once. The chain has TRBV6-5 and TRBJ2-5; 7 nucleotides line up with TRBD1. This sequence was found in an older woman with acute or convalescent COVID-19. Sequencing was carried out using peripheral blood. As DNA, the CDR3 is TGTGCCAGCAGTTGGACAGGAGGAAGCGAGACCCAGTACTTC. Translating it yields CASSWTGGSETQYF.